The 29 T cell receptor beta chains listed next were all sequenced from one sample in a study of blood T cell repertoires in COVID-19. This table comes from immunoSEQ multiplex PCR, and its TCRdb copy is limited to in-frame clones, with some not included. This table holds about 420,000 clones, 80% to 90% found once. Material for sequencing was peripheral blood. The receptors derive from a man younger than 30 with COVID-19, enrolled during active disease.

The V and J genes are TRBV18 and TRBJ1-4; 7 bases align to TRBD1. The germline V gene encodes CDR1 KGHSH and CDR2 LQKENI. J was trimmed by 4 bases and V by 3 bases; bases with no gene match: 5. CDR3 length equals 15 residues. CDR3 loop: CASSPNRGRNEKLFF. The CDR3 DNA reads TGTGCCAGCTCACCGAACAGGGGTCGTAATGAAAAACTGTTTTTT.

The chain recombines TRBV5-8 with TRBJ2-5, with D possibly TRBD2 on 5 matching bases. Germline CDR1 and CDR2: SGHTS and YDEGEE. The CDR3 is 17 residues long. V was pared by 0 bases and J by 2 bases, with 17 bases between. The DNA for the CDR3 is TGTGCCAGCAGCTTGGCCATGGTAGTTAGAGGGCAAGAGACCCAGTACTTC. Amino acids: CASSLAMVVRGQETQYF.

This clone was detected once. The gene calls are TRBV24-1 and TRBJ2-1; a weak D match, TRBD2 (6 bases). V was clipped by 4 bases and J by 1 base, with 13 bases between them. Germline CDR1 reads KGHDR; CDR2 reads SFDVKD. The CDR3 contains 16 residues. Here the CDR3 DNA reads TGTGCCACCAGTGACCCCGGGACTCCTTCCTACAATGAGCAGTTCTTC. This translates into CATSDPGTPSYNEQFF.

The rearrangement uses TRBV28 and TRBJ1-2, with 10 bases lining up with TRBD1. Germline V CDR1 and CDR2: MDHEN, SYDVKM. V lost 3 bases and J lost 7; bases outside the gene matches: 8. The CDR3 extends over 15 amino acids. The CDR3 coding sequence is TGTGCCAGCAGTTTCTCCGGGACAGGGGTGGGTGGCTACACCTTC. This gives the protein CASSFSGTGVGGYTF.

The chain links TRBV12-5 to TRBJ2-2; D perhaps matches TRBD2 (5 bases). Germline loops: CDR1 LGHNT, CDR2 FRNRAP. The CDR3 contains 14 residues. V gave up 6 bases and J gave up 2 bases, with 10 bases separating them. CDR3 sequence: CASGEGLNTGELFF. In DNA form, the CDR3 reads TGTGCTAGTGGAGAGGGTCTTAACACCGGGGAGCTGTTTTTT.

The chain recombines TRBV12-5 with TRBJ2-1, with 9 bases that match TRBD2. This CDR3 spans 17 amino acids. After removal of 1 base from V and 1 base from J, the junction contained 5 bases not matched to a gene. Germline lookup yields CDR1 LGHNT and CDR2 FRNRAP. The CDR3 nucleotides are TGTGCTAGTGGTTTGGAGCTAGCGGGATGGTCCTACAATGAGCAGTTCTTC. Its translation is CASGLELAGWSYNEQFF.

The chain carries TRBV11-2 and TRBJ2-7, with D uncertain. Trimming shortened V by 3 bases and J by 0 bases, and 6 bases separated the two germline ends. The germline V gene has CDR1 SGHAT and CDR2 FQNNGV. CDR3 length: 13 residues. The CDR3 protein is CASSFPSSYEQYF. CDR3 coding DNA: TGTGCCAGCAGCTTCCCTAGCTCCTACGAGCAGTACTTC.

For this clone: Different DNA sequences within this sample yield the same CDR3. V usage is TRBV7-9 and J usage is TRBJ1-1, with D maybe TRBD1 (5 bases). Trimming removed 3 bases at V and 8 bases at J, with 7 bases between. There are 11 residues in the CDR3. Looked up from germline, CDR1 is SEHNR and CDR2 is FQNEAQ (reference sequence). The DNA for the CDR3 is TGTGCCAGCAGCTTGACAGTAGAAGCTTTCTTT. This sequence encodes CASSLTVEAFF.

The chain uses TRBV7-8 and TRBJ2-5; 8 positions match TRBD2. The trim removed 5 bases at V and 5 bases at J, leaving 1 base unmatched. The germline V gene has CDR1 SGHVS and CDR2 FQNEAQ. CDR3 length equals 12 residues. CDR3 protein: CASSRLAETQYF. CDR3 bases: TGTGCCAGCAGCCGACTAGCGGAGACCCAGTACTTC. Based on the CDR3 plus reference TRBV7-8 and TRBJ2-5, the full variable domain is GAGVSQSPRYKVAKRGQDVALRCDPISGHVSLFWYQQALGQGPEFLTYFQNEAQLDKSGLPSDRFFAERPEGSVSTLKIQRTQQEDSAVYLCASSRLAETQYFGPGTRLLVL.

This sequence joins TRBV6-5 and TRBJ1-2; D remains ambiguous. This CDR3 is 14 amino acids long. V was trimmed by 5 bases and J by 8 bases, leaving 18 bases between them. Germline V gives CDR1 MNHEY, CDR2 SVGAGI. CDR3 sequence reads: CASSPIGVGEGYTF. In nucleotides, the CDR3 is TGTGCCAGCAGTCCCATCGGGGTAGGCGAGGGCTACACCTTC.

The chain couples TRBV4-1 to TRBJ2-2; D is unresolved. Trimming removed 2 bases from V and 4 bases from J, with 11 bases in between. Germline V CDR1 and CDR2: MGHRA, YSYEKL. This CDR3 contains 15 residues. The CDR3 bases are TGCGCCAGCAGCCAAATGCGGATAGGCACCGGGGAGCTGTTTTTT. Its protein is CASSQMRIGTGELFF.

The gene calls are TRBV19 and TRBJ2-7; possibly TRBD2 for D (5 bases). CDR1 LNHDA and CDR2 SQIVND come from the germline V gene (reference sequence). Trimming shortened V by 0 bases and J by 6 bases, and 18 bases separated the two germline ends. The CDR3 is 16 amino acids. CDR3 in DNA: TGTGCCAGTAGTATAGATTATCTCGGGGAAGTGGGCGAGCAGTACTTC. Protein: CASSIDYLGEVGEQYF.

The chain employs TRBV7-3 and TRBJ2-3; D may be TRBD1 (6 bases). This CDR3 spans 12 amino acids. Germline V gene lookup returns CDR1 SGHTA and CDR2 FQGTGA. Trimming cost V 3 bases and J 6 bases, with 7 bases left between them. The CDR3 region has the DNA TGTGCCAGCAGCTTTAGGGGGGATACGCAGTATTTT. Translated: CASSFRGDTQYF.

The CDR3, as DNA: TGTGCCAGCAACCAGGACAGGGCAGATACGCAGTATTTT. This translates into CASNQDRADTQYF. The V call is TRBV12-3 or TRBV12-4, the J call TRBJ2-3, with 8 nucleotides matching TRBD1. The CDR3 runs to 13 residues. The V gene end was trimmed by 7 bases and the J gene end by 4 bases; junction bases not matched to a gene: 4.

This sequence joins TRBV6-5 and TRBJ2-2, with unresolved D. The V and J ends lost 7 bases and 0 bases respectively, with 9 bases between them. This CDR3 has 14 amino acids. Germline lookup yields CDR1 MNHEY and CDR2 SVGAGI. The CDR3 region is CASTGSANTGELFF. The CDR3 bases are TGTGCCAGCACCGGGTCCGCGAACACCGGGGAGCTGTTTTTT.

The CDR3 DNA follows: TGTGCCAGCAGTTACAGGGGACAGGAGCAGTACTTC. Translation: CASSYRGQEQYF. The genes are TRBV6-5 and TRBJ2-7; 7 bases fit TRBD1. The germline V gene has CDR1 MNHEY and CDR2 SVGAGI. V lost 2 bases to trimming and J lost 7 bases; unmatched junction nucleotides: 2. The CDR3 consists of 12 residues.

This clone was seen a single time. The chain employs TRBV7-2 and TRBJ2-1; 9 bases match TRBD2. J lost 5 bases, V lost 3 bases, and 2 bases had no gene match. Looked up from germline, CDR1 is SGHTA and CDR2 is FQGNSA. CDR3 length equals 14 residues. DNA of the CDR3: TGTGCCAGCAGCTTCTTAGCGGGGGACAATGAGCAGTTCTTC. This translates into CASSFLAGDNEQFF.

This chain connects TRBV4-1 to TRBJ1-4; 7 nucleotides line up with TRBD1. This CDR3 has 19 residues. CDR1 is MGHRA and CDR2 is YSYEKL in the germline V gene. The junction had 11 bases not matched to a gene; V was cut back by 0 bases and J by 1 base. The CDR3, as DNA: TGCGCCAGCAGCCAAGAAATACAGGGGAATATGGGAACTAATGAAAAACTGTTTTTT. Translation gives CASSQEIQGNMGTNEKLFF.

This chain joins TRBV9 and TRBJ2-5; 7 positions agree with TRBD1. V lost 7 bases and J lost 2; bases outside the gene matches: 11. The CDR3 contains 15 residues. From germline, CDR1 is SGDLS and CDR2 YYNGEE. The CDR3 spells CASGRGPATQETQYF. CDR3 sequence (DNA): TGTGCCAGCGGAAGGGGGCCAGCCACTCAAGAGACCCAGTACTTC.

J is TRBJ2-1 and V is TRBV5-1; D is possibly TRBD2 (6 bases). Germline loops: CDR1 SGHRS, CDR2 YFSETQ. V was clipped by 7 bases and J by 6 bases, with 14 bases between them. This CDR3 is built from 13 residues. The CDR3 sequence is CASSGESGNEQFF. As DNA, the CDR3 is TGCGCCAGCTCGGGGGAGAGCGGCAATGAGCAGTTCTTC.

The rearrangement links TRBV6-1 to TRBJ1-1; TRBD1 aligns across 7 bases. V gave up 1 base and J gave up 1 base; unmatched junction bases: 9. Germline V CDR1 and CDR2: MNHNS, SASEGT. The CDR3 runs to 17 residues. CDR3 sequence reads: CASSEDLHRGRNTEAFF. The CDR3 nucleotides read TGTGCCAGCAGTGAAGACCTTCACAGGGGAAGGAACACTGAAGCTTTCTTT.

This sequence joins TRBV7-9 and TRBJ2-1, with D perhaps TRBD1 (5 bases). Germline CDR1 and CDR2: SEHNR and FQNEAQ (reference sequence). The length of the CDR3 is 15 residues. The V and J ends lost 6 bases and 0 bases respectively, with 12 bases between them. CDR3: CASSRQLISYNEQFF. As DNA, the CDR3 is TGTGCCAGCAGTCGACAGCTAATCTCCTACAATGAGCAGTTCTTC.

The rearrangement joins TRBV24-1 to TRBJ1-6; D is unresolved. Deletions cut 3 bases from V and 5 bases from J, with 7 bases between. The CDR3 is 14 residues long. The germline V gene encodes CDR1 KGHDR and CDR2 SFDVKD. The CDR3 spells CATSDARNNSPLHF. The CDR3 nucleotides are TGTGCCACCAGTGATGCCAGAAATAATTCACCCCTCCACTTT.

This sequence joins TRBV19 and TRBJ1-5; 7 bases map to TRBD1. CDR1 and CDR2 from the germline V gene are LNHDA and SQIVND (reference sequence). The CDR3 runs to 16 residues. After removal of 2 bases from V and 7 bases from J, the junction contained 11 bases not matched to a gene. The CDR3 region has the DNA TGTGCCAGTAGTATACGAAACAGGGGAAGAGGGCAGCCCCAGCATTTT. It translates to CASSIRNRGRGQPQHF.

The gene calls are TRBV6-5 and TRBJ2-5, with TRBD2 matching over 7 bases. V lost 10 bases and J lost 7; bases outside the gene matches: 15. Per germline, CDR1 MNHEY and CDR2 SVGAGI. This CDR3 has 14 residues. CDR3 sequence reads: CATPRGLEEGTQYF. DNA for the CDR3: TGTGCCACACCCCGAGGACTAGAGGAGGGGACCCAGTACTTC.

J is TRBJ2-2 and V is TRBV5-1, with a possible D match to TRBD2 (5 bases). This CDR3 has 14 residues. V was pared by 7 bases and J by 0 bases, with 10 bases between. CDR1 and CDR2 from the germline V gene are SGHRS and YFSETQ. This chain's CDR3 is CASRGLPNTGELFF. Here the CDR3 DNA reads TGCGCCAGCCGCGGACTTCCGAACACCGGGGAGCTGTTTTTT. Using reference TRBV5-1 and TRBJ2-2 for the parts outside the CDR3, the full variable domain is KAGVTQTPRYLIKTRGQQVTLSCSPISGHRSVSWYQQTPGQGLQFLFEYFSETQRNKGNFPGRFSGRQFSNSRSEMNVSTLELGDSALYLCASRGLPNTGELFFGEGSRLTVL.

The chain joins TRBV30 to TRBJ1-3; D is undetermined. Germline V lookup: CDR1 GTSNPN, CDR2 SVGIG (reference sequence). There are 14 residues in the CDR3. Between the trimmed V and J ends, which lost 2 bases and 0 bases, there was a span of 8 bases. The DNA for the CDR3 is TGTGCCTGGAGTACCGGGAACTCTGGAAACACCATATATTTT. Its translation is CAWSTGNSGNTIYF.

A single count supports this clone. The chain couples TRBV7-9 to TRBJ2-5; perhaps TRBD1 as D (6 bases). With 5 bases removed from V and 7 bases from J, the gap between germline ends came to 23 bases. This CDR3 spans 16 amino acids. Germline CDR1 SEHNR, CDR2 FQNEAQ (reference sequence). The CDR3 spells CASSLKTGTSPGTQYF. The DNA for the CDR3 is TGTGCCAGCAGCCTCAAAACCGGGACAAGTCCCGGGACCCAGTACTTC.

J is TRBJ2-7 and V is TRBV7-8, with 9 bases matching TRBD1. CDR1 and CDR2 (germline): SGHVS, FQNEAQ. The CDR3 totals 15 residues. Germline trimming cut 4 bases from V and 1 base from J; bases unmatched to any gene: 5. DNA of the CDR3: TGTGCCAGCAGCTCCCTGACAGGGGGATCCTACGAGCAGTACTTC. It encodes CASSSLTGGSYEQYF.